This T cell receptor (beta chain) originates from a study of T cell repertoires in cytomegalovirus infection. This clonotype was seen a few times. CDR3 length: 20 residues. CDR1 is LNHDA, CDR2 SQIVND, per germline (reference sequence). With V trimmed by 4 bases and J by 6 bases, 24 bases remained unmatched. TCRdb reanalysed the reads using MiXCR and keeps one entry per CDR3 protein. The table records 350,000 to 450,000 distinct CDR3 sequences, 18% of them present only once. J is TRBJ1-3 and V is TRBV19, with 7 bases lining up with TRBD1. The sequencing sample was made of PBMCs. The sequence was collected from a human donor in good health (CMV status not recorded). Some clones in this sample may be carry-over from other donors' samples. In DNA form, the CDR3 reads TGTGCCAGTAGTAGGGATCTGATGCTCAGGCCGGGACAGCCCATAAACACCATATATTTT. Protein product: CASSRDLMLRPGQPINTIYF. Complete variable domain (other parts from reference TRBV19 and TRBJ1-3): DGGITQSPKYLFRKEGQNVTLSCEQNLNHDAMYWYRQDPGQGLRLIYYSQIVNDFQKGDIAEGYSVSREKKESFPLTVTSAQKNPTAFYLCASSRDLMLRPGQPINTIYFGEGSWLTVV.